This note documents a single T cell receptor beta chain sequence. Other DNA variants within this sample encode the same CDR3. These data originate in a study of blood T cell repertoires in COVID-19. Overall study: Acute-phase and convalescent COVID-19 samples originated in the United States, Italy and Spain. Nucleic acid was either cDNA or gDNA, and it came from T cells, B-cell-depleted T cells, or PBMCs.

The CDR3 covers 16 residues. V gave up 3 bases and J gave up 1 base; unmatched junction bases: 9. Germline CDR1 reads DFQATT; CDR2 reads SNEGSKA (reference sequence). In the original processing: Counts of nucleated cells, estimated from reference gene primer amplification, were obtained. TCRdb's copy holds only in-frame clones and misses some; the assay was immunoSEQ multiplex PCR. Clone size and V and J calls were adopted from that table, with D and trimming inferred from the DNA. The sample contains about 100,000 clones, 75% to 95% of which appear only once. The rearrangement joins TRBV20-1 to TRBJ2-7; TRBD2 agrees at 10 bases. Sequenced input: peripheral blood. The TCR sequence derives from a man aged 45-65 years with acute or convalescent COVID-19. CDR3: CSASPLAGGLSYEQYF. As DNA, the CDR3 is TGCAGTGCTAGTCCCTTAGCGGGAGGTTTATCCTACGAGCAGTACTTC.